The TCR beta chain under discussion was sequenced for a study of neoadjuvant nivolumab and ipilimumab in lung cancer. Study details: Nivolumab 3 mg/kg was given days 1, 15 and 29, plus ipilimumab 1 mg/kg day 1 in combination.

Germline V gene sequence: CDR1 SGHRS, CDR2 YFSETQ. The ends were cut back, 5 bases at V and 2 bases at J, with 18 bases in the middle. This CDR3 is 16 amino acids long. Regarding this clone: Antigen specificity is unknown.

Whole-study results and caveats: Only two of four nivolumab-treated tumors gained richness and clonality by surgery. Blood richness before therapy tracked richness in tumors resected after neoadjuvant therapy. TCR sequencing covered a small number of samples.

The assay was immunoSEQ multiplex PCR, and TCRdb's table has in-frame clones only and misses some. This sample carries about 38,000 clones, roughly nine tenths of them seen once, and the ten largest clones take roughly 3.3%. The V and J genes are TRBV5-1 and TRBJ2-3; perhaps D is TRBD1 or TRBD2 (5 bases each). Sequenced here: peripheral blood, sampled before neoadjuvant nivolumab, alone or with ipilimumab. This sequence originates from an adult with non-small cell lung cancer. CDR3 nucleotides: TGCGCCAGCAGACGGGACGTTTGGGTTGACACAGATACGCAGTATTTT. It codes for CASRRDVWVDTDTQYF.